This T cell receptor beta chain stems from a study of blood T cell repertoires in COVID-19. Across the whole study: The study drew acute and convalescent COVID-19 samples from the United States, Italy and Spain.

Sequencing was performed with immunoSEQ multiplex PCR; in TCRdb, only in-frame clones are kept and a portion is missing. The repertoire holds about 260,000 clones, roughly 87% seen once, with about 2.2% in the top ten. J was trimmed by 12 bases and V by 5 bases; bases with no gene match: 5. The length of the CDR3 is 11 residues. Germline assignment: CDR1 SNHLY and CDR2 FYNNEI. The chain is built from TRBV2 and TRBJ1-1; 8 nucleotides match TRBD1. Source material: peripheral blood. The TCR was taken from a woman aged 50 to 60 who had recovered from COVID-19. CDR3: CASSLRTGSFF. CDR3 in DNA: TGTGCCAGCAGTCTAAGGACAGGGTCTTTCTTT.